Below are 4 T cell receptor beta chains sequenced from a single sample in a study of neoadjuvant anti-PD-1 for oral cavity cancer. Clones were read by immunoSEQ multiplex PCR, and TCRdb kept only the in-frame ones, dropping some. The table has more than 11,000 clones, around 70% seen once; the top ten hold around 2.5%. Noted time point: after neoadjuvant nivolumab, at surgical resection. Specimen: PBMCs, collected after nivolumab (anti-PD-1) treatment. Receptor source: a person aged 40 to 85 with oral cavity squamous cell carcinoma.

The chain joins TRBV4-1 to TRBJ2-7; D possibly corresponds to TRBD1 (6 bases). Deletions cut 3 bases from V and 3 bases from J, with 24 bases between. The length of the CDR3 is 18 residues. Germline V lookup: CDR1 MGHRA, CDR2 YSYEKL. The DNA of the CDR3 is TGCGCCAGCAGCCAGGTGCAGTTGTATAGGGACAAATACTACGAGCAGTACTTC. The encoded protein is CASSQVQLYRDKYYEQYF.

This rearrangement joins TRBV6-1 to TRBJ2-4; perhaps TRBD1 as D (6 bases). Germline-derived CDR1 and CDR2 are MNHNS and SASEGT. V lost 8 bases to trimming and J lost 2 bases, with 13 bases between them. The length of the CDR3 is 14 residues. The CDR3 loop reads CASATQGSKNIQYF. The CDR3 nucleotides are TGTGCCAGCGCAACACAGGGTTCCAAAAACATTCAGTACTTC.

The V gene is TRBV11-2, the J gene TRBJ1-3, with 9 positions matching TRBD1. The V gene's germline CDR1 is SGHAT and CDR2 FQNNGV. V gave up 1 base and J gave up 9 bases; unmatched junction bases: 10. This CDR3 has 16 residues. The DNA for the CDR3 is TGTGCCAGCAGCTTAGGAGGGTCAACAGGGGGCACCACCATATATTTT. Its protein product is CASSLGGSTGGTTIYF.

V gene TRBV30 combines with J gene TRBJ1-4; D is ambiguous. The CDR3 contains 11 residues. With 2 bases removed from V and 8 bases from J, the gap between germline ends came to 6 bases. Germline CDR1 GTSNPN, CDR2 SVGIG (reference sequence). The CDR3 sequence: CAWSRKEKLFF. The CDR3 DNA sequence: TGTGCCTGGAGTAGGAAGGAAAAACTGTTTTTT.